One TCR beta chain is described in this entry. The antigen is unknown. This entry comes from a study of vaccination and CD4 T cells after COVID-19. Germline-derived CDR1 and CDR2 are DFQATT and SNEGSKA (reference sequence). The CDR3 totals 13 residues. V lost 8 bases and J 5 bases, leaving 18 bases between the germline ends. Treatment given: approximately 9-day PBMC culture with coronavirus spike peptide pools or control peptides (ViraFEST assay). Using peptide pools, antigen-specific T cells were expanded in ViraFEST before TCRs were sequenced. Isolation of CD4+ T cells by negative selection took place after around eleven days of culture. With the Oncomine TCR Beta short-read assay, DNA from cultured CD4+ T cells was sequenced. Genomic DNA was drawn out of CD4+ T cells grown in culture. Each CDR3 protein gets one entry after TCRdb re-called the PCR reads with MiXCR. This sample has tens of thousands of distinct CDR3 sequences, with 70% found just once.

This clonotype was sampled from a human donor who had recovered from COVID-19. The J gene is TRBJ2-5, the V gene TRBV20-1; perhaps D is TRBD1 or TRBD2 (6 bases each). Sequencing used CD4+ T cells from blood, cultured in vitro. The CDR3 region has the DNA TGCAGTTCTGAAGGCCTAGGGGGGGAGACCCAGTACTTC. Translating gives CSSEGLGGETQYF.